The 19 T cell receptor beta chains below come from one sample, sequenced in a study of Ad26.COV2.S vaccination and SARS-CoV-2 variants. The method was immunoSEQ multiplex PCR; TCRdb's version includes in-frame clones alone and lacks a portion of them. The repertoire holds about 440,000 clones, with 87% as singletons. Treatment described: over 15 received Ad26.COV2.S at low or high dose, single or two shots; several received placebo; per-sample allocation not given. The samples were gathered on day 63 after the first injection of vaccine or placebo. The sample was peripheral blood, taken in a trial of Ad26.COV2.S vaccine versus placebo. The receptor source for this set is a person aged 18-60 years who received the Ad26.COV2.S COVID-19 vaccine or a placebo.

The chain carries TRBV9 and TRBJ2-6, with 11 positions matching TRBD1. The ends lost 4 bases at V and 5 bases at J; junction bases unmatched: 11. CDR1 SGDLS and CDR2 YYNGEE come from the germline V gene. The CDR3 length is 18 residues. The CDR3 sequence: CASSPRTGGGQWANVLTF. In DNA form, the CDR3 reads TGTGCCAGCAGCCCAAGGACAGGGGGCGGGCAATGGGCCAACGTCCTGACTTTC.

The chain links TRBV5-4 to TRBJ2-3; the D gene is possibly TRBD2 (5 bases). The CDR3 totals 13 residues. Germline CDR1 reads SGHNT; CDR2 reads YYREEE (reference sequence). Between the trimmed V and J ends, which lost 4 bases and 5 bases, there was a span of 11 bases. CDR3 in DNA: TGTGCCAGCAGCACCCCCCGGGGAGATACGCAGTATTTT. This gives the protein CASSTPRGDTQYF.

The V call is TRBV9, the J call TRBJ2-1, with 8 bases identical to TRBD2. The length of the CDR3 is 19 residues. Germline V lookup: CDR1 SGDLS, CDR2 YYNGEE. Trimming took 0 bases from V and 6 from J; bases not matched to a gene: 17. In DNA form, the CDR3 reads TGTGCCAGCAGCGTAGTCCCGGCTCAGGGACTAGGGGGGACCAATGAGCAGTTCTTC. Residues: CASSVVPAQGLGGTNEQFF.

V usage is TRBV5-4 and J usage is TRBJ2-3; D may be TRBD1 or TRBD2 (5 bases each). The germline V gene encodes CDR1 SGHNT and CDR2 YYREEE (reference sequence). V shed 2 bases and J shed 2 bases, with 12 bases lying between them. CDR3 length equals 15 residues. CDR3 bases: TGTGCCAGCAGCTTAGCTGGGGGAGCCACAGATACGCAGTATTTT. As protein: CASSLAGGATDTQYF.

The rearrangement uses TRBV30 and TRBJ2-7, with D maybe TRBD1 (6 bases). V lost 5 bases to trimming and J lost 3 bases, with 14 bases between them. CDR1 is GTSNPN, CDR2 SVGIG, per germline (reference sequence). The CDR3 contains 13 residues. CDR3 sequence: CAWDRRGFYEQYF. The DNA of the CDR3 is TGTGCCTGGGACCGCAGGGGATTCTACGAGCAGTACTTC.

The gene calls are TRBV2 and TRBJ1-1; tentative D call: TRBD1 (6 bases). Trimming took 1 base from V and 4 from J, leaving 10 bases between them. CDR1 is SNHLY and CDR2 is FYNNEI in the germline V gene. The CDR3 covers 14 residues. The CDR3 region is CASSEVGGATEAFF. The CDR3 DNA is TGTGCCAGCAGTGAAGTGGGGGGGGCCACTGAAGCTTTCTTT.

This clone was detected only once. This rearrangement joins TRBV28 to TRBJ1-6, with no clear D. V dropped 3 bases and J dropped 0 bases, with 6 bases sitting between them. Germline V gene data show CDR1 as MDHEN and CDR2 as SYDVKM. The CDR3 is made up of 15 amino acids. The CDR3 loop reads CASSLLDSYNSPLHF. As DNA, the CDR3 is TGTGCCAGCAGTTTGTTAGACTCCTATAATTCACCCCTCCACTTT.

Notes on this clone: The conserved final phenylalanine or tryptophan is absent from the CDR3, which likely points to a read error. No DNA is shown, since the ends of the CDR3 on it are uncertain; the CDR3 is the one TCRdb lists. The chain has TRBV7-9 and TRBJ1-5; the tabulated D call, TRBD1, remains unverified against the DNA. The CDR3 sequence runs 8 residues, both termini included. In germline, CDR1 is SEHNR, CDR2 FQNEAQ (reference sequence). The CDR3 here is CASSTGGR.

With regard to this clone: Other DNA variants within this sample encode the same CDR3. The genes are TRBV6-6 and TRBJ2-7, with 8 bases aligning to TRBD1. The CDR3 loop spans 12 amino acids. V lost 8 bases and J lost 2; bases outside the gene matches: 2. Per germline, CDR1 MNHNY and CDR2 SVGAGI (reference sequence). CDR3 bases: TGTGCCAGCTCACAGGGGGCCTACGAGCAGTACTTC. Its protein is CASSQGAYEQYF.

The chain joins TRBV13 to TRBJ1-2; 7 bases fit TRBD1. CDR3 length equals 14 residues. V trimming: 5 bases; J trimming: 7 bases; junction bases outside the gene matches: 10. Germline assignment: CDR1 PRHDT and CDR2 FYEKMQ (reference sequence). The CDR3 is CASSTRTGLVGYTF. As DNA, the CDR3 is TGTGCCAGCAGCACCCGGACAGGCTTGGTTGGCTACACCTTC.

This clone was detected only once. The chain links TRBV5-4 to TRBJ2-4; 12 bases map to TRBD1. The CDR3 is made up of 15 amino acids. Germline V CDR1 and CDR2: SGHNT, YYREEE (reference sequence). The junction had 8 bases not matched to a gene; V was cut back by 4 bases and J by 9 bases. CDR3 residues: CASSPGTGGTGIQYF. The CDR3 DNA reads as TGTGCCAGCAGCCCCGGGACAGGGGGCACGGGCATTCAGTACTTC. The variable domain in full, completed from reference TRBV5-4 and TRBJ2-4, reads ETGVTQSPTHLIKTRGQQVTLRCSSQSGHNTVSWYQQALGQGPQFIFQYYREEENGRGNFPPRFSGLQFPNYSSELNVNALELDDSALYLCASSPGTGGTGIQYFGAGTRLSVL.

The chain is built from TRBV4-1 and TRBJ2-3; 7 bases agree with TRBD1. Germline V CDR1 and CDR2: MGHRA, YSYEKL. The CDR3 covers 14 residues. V lost 0 bases and J lost 3; bases outside the gene matches: 0. In nucleotides, the CDR3 is TGCGCCAGCAGCCAAGAGGGACAGACAGATACGCAGTATTTT. The encoded protein is CASSQEGQTDTQYF.

This chain connects TRBV18 to TRBJ2-1, with D hard to call. The CDR3 length is 14 residues. CDR1 and CDR2 (germline): KGHSH, LQKENI. The ends were cut back, 5 bases at V and 2 bases at J, with 10 bases in the middle. The CDR3 reads CASSTRVAYNEQFF. The CDR3 DNA reads TGTGCCAGCTCAACCCGAGTGGCCTACAATGAGCAGTTCTTC.

V is TRBV15 and J is TRBJ2-7; no firm D call. CDR3 length equals 15 residues. Trimming left V 5 bases short and J 2 bases short, with 16 bases between. Germline-derived CDR1 and CDR2 are LNHNV and YYDKDF (reference sequence). CDR3 loop: CATSGVGNHAYEQYF. Written as DNA, the CDR3 is TGTGCCACCAGCGGGGTAGGGAATCACGCCTACGAGCAGTACTTC.

The J gene is TRBJ1-5, the V gene TRBV7-3; 10 bases are a match to TRBD1. CDR3 length: 16 residues. Germline values: CDR1 SGHTA, CDR2 FQGTGA. With 4 bases clipped from V and 6 bases from J, the junction kept 9 bases outside the gene matches. The CDR3 reads CASSYRQGARGQPQHF. In nucleotides, the CDR3 is TGTGCCAGCAGCTACCGACAGGGGGCGCGTGGTCAGCCCCAGCATTTT.

The J gene is TRBJ1-5, the V gene TRBV6-1; 10 bases map to TRBD1. V was pared by 3 bases and J by 5 bases, with 4 bases of the junction left unmatched. The CDR3 totals 15 residues. Germline V lookup: CDR1 MNHNS, CDR2 SASEGT. CDR3 loop: CASSDRDRGYQPQHF. CDR3 in DNA: TGTGCCAGCAGTGACCGGGACAGGGGATATCAGCCCCAGCATTTT.

V and J are TRBV7-6 and TRBJ2-7; TRBD1 is a possible D gene (6 bases). The CDR3 is 14 residues long. Trimming removed 5 bases from V and 4 bases from J, with 15 bases in between. From germline, CDR1 is SGHVS and CDR2 FNYEAQ. The CDR3 DNA follows: TGTGCCAGCAGCACCAATACAGGGAATTACGAGCAGTACTTC. Translation gives CASSTNTGNYEQYF.

This sequence joins TRBV14 and TRBJ2-5; D possibly uses TRBD1 or TRBD2 (5 bases each). The CDR3 has 13 residues. V lost 0 bases and J 7 bases, leaving 9 bases between the germline ends. CDR1 and CDR2 (germline): SGHDN, FVKESK. The CDR3 coding sequence is TGTGCCAGCAGCCAAGAACCAGGGACGACCCAGTACTTC. Its protein is CASSQEPGTTQYF.

The gene calls are TRBV5-1 and TRBJ2-3; no definite D call. This CDR3 has 15 residues. The germline V and J ends were trimmed by 0 bases and 4 bases, with 12 bases remaining between them. CDR1 is SGHRS, CDR2 YFSETQ, per germline. The CDR3 loop reads CASSLEDTVADTQYF. The CDR3 DNA reads as TGCGCCAGCAGCTTGGAGGATACGGTCGCAGATACGCAGTATTTT.